The clone carrying this T cell receptor beta chain was observed a single time. Trimming cost V 5 bases and J 3 bases; bases outside gene matches: 9. The CDR3 runs to 15 residues. CDR1 and CDR2 from the germline V gene are MNHEY and SMNVEV (reference sequence). The data are from a study of blood T cell repertoires in COVID-19. About the study: Sites in the United States, Italy and Spain provided acute and convalescent COVID-19 samples.

Here immunoSEQ multiplex PCR was the method, and the copy in TCRdb shows in-frame clones only, minus some. The sample contains over 150,000 clones, 80% to 90% of which appear only once. The receptor was derived from a woman younger than 35 who had recovered from COVID-19. The rearrangement joins TRBV27 to TRBJ2-7; 8 nucleotides agree with TRBD2. The sample comprised PBMCs or T cells enriched from blood (not recorded which). The CDR3 nucleotides read TGTGCCAGCAGTCCCAATTTAGCGGGGAGCTACGAGCAGTACTTC. It yields the protein CASSPNLAGSYEQYF.